The 22 T cell receptor beta chains below come from one sample, sequenced in a study of long-term antiretroviral therapy in people with HIV. Survey level was the resolution at which the v3.0 immunoSEQ assay ran. Here immunoSEQ multiplex PCR was the method, and the copy in TCRdb shows in-frame clones only, minus some. The profile covers roughly 14,000 clones, with 76% appearing a single time and about 30% taken by the ten largest. Specimen: unsorted PBMCs, collected 3.1 years after starting antiretroviral therapy. The receptors originated from a man aged 40-50 years with HIV.

The chain recombines TRBV5-1 with TRBJ1-6; D call uncertain. The CDR3 is made up of 13 amino acids. Between the trimmed V and J ends, which lost 3 bases and 10 bases, there was a span of 11 bases. Germline assignment: CDR1 SGHRS and CDR2 YFSETQ. The CDR3, as DNA: TGCGCCAGCAGCTCCGAGGACGTGTCACCCCTCCACTTT. Residues: CASSSEDVSPLHF.

The CDR3 DNA sequence: TGCGCCAGCAGCTCCGACGGCTACGAGCAGTACTTC. It is translated as CASSSDGYEQYF. The rearrangement joins TRBV5-1 to TRBJ2-7; D call uncertain. V was cut by 3 bases and J by 3 bases, with 7 bases left in between. The germline CDR1 and CDR2 sequences are SGHRS and YFSETQ. The CDR3 runs 12 residues.

This clone was picked up a small number of times. The chain is built from TRBV7-8 and TRBJ2-3; 12 bases fit TRBD2. The CDR3 runs 16 residues. Per germline, CDR1 SGHVS and CDR2 FQNEAQ. The junction had 5 bases not matched to a gene; V was cut back by 5 bases and J by 2 bases. The CDR3 DNA follows: TGTGCCAGCAGCCCACTAGCGGGGGGTTCCACAGATACGCAGTATTTT. Its protein is CASSPLAGGSTDTQYF.

V and J are TRBV7-9 and TRBJ2-7, with a tentative D call TRBD2 (5 bases). Germline CDR1 reads SEHNR; CDR2 reads FQNEAQ (reference sequence). The CDR3 contains 15 residues. Trimming left V 5 bases short and J 2 bases short, with 16 bases between. The CDR3 sequence: CASSAERTYPYEQYF. The CDR3 nucleotides are TGTGCCAGCAGCGCCGAAAGGACTTATCCCTACGAGCAGTACTTC.

This rearrangement joins TRBV30 to TRBJ2-2, with TRBD1 matching 7 bases. Trimming cost V 4 bases and J 5 bases; bases outside gene matches: 7. The CDR3 runs 14 residues. CDR1 GTSNPN and CDR2 SVGIG come from the germline V gene (reference sequence). The CDR3, as DNA: TGTGCCTGGATCCTTAAGGGGGCGACCGGGGAGCTGTTTTTT. The encoded protein is CAWILKGATGELFF. The variable domain in full, with the rest retrieved from reference TRBV30 and TRBJ2-2, is SQTIHQWPATLVQPVGSPLSLECTVEGTSNPNLYWYRQAAGRGLQLLFYSVGIGQISSEVPQNLSASRPQDRQFILSSKKLLLSDSGFYLCAWILKGATGELFFGEGSRLTVL.

The genes are TRBV19 and TRBJ1-1; TRBD1 aligns across 7 bases. There are 14 residues in the CDR3. The germline gives CDR1 LNHDA, CDR2 SQIVND (reference sequence). Losses at the gene ends were 3 bases for V and 4 bases for J; bases not matched to a gene: 5. CDR3: CASSMRGGPTEAFF. In DNA form, the CDR3 reads TGTGCCAGTAGTATGAGAGGGGGCCCCACTGAAGCTTTCTTT.

This chain connects TRBV28 to TRBJ1-2; a possible D gene is TRBD1 (5 bases). Germline V lookup: CDR1 MDHEN, CDR2 SYDVKM. The CDR3 loop spans 17 amino acids. V lost 0 bases and J lost 0, with 14 bases in between. CDR3 coding DNA: TGTGCCAGCAGTTTATGGGAGGACACTGGAGCTAACTATGGCTACACCTTC. Amino acids: CASSLWEDTGANYGYTF.

The chain carries TRBV29-1 and TRBJ2-7; 8 bases fit TRBD2. The CDR3 is 15 residues long. The J segment lost 3 bases and the V segment lost 2 bases, leaving 9 bases of the junction unmatched. Germline loops: CDR1 SQVTM, CDR2 ANQGSEA. The CDR3 spells CSVEMGRGADYEQYF. In DNA, the CDR3 is TGCAGCGTTGAAATGGGGCGGGGGGCCGACTACGAGCAGTACTTC.

The J gene is TRBJ2-7, the V gene TRBV5-8, with D maybe TRBD2 (6 bases). Deletions cut 0 bases from V and 4 bases from J, with 14 bases between. Germline-derived CDR1 and CDR2 are SGHTS and YDEGEE. The CDR3 covers 15 residues. The CDR3 spells CASSLVSGDLYEQYF. As DNA, the CDR3 is TGTGCCAGCAGCTTGGTATCCGGGGACTTATACGAGCAGTACTTC.

The V and J genes are TRBV11-2 and TRBJ2-7; no clear D gene. Trimming cost V 0 bases and J 4 bases, with 4 bases left between them. CDR1 is SGHAT, CDR2 FQNNGV, per germline. This CDR3 has 12 amino acids. The CDR3 spells CASSLDLYEQYF. The CDR3 DNA is TGTGCCAGCAGCTTAGACCTGTACGAGCAGTACTTC.

The chain joins TRBV10-3 to TRBJ2-7; 7 bases fit TRBD1. The CDR3 covers 14 residues. The junction had 4 bases not matched to a gene; V was cut back by 0 bases and J by 5 bases. The germline CDR1 and CDR2 sequences are ENHRY and SYGVKD. CDR3: CAISESVDRDEQYF. CDR3 nucleotide sequence: TGTGCCATCAGTGAGTCCGTCGACAGGGACGAGCAGTACTTC.

This clone counts as medium-sized. The gene calls are TRBV5-6 and TRBJ2-1, with TRBD1 matching 9 bases. The CDR3 is 15 amino acids. V shed 4 bases, J shed 3 bases, and the junction held 5 bases outside the gene matches. CDR1 is SGHDT and CDR2 is YYEEEE in the germline V gene. The CDR3 region has the DNA TGTGCCAGCAGCCCGGGACAGGGAGGCTACAATGAGCAGTTCTTC. It yields the protein CASSPGQGGYNEQFF.

CDR3 sequence: CAISESGLAGASGANVLTF. CDR3 bases: TGTGCCATCAGTGAGTCGGGGCTAGCGGGGGCCTCTGGGGCCAACGTCCTGACTTTC. The J gene is TRBJ2-6, the V gene TRBV10-3, with 10 nucleotides matching TRBD2. The CDR3 consists of 19 residues. Germline-derived CDR1 and CDR2 are ENHRY and SYGVKD. V dropped 0 bases and J dropped 0; count of bases not matched to a gene: 5.

The chain has TRBV10-1 and TRBJ1-1; possible D gene TRBD1, 6 bases. The CDR3 is 14 amino acids. V dropped 3 bases and J dropped 5 bases, with 13 bases sitting between them. CDR1 WNHNN and CDR2 SYGVQD come from the germline V gene (reference sequence). As DNA, the CDR3 is TGCGCCAGCAGTGATGGGGGGCTAGGTACTGAAGCTTTCTTT. This encodes CASSDGGLGTEAFF.

The rearrangement links TRBV5-1 to TRBJ2-3; D might be TRBD2 (7 bases). Looked up from germline, CDR1 is SGHRS and CDR2 is YFSETQ. Trimming took 0 bases from V and 3 from J, leaving 23 bases between them. CDR3 size: 19 residues. CDR3 nucleotides: TGCGCCAGCAGCTTGGCCGGGGAGGGCGGGGGCCTACGGACAGATACGCAGTATTTT. Translating it yields CASSLAGEGGGLRTDTQYF.

The J gene is TRBJ1-1, the V gene TRBV14; 8 bases fit TRBD1. The CDR3 is 14 residues long. V lost 5 bases and J lost 5; bases outside the gene matches: 7. Looked up from germline, CDR1 is SGHDN and CDR2 is FVKESK. DNA of the CDR3: TGTGCCAGCAGCTTCGGGACAGGATGGACTGAAGCTTTCTTT. It codes for CASSFGTGWTEAFF.

This clone was recorded only once. The rearrangement links TRBV10-1 to TRBJ2-5; D is unresolved. Trimming removed 2 bases at V and 4 bases at J, with 8 bases between. Germline V gene lookup returns CDR1 WNHNN and CDR2 SYGVQD (reference sequence). CDR3 size: 13 residues. CDR3: CASSEDPAETQYF. In DNA, the CDR3 is TGCGCCAGCAGTGAGGACCCCGCAGAGACCCAGTACTTC.

V usage is TRBV19 and J usage is TRBJ1-2; D remains ambiguous. The V gene's germline CDR1 is LNHDA and CDR2 SQIVND (reference sequence). The CDR3 length is 13 residues. The ends were cut back, 1 base at V and 3 bases at J, with 6 bases in the middle. CDR3 protein: CASSIGGDYGYTF. Written as DNA, the CDR3 is TGTGCCAGTAGTATAGGGGGTGACTATGGCTACACCTTC.

This chain joins TRBV7-9 and TRBJ1-4; D uncertain. In germline, CDR1 is SEHNR, CDR2 FQNEAQ (reference sequence). The CDR3 length is 13 residues. V lost 5 bases and J lost 8, with 12 bases in between. The CDR3 DNA is TGTGCCAGCAGCCCACGGGATTACGAAAAACTGTTTTTT. Protein: CASSPRDYEKLFF.

The count of this clone is one. The chain has TRBV14 and TRBJ2-1; TRBD2 matches 7 bases. Trimming removed 4 bases from V and 0 bases from J; junction bases left unmatched: 3. This CDR3 region has 15 residues. CDR1 SGHDN and CDR2 FVKESK come from the germline V gene. The CDR3 is CASSPIAGSYNEQFF. As DNA, the CDR3 is TGTGCCAGCAGCCCGATAGCGGGCTCCTACAATGAGCAGTTCTTC. The full variable domain, in which reference TRBV14 and TRBJ2-1 provide the parts outside the CDR3, is EAGVTQFPSHSVIEKGQTVTLRCDPISGHDNLYWYRRVMGKEIKFLLHFVKESKQDESGMPNNRFLAERTGGTYSTLKVQPAELEDSGVYFCASSPIAGSYNEQFFGPGTRLTVL.

V is TRBV6-5 and J is TRBJ1-1; D is unclear. V lost 4 bases and J lost 1, with 7 bases in between. CDR1 MNHEY and CDR2 SVGAGI come from the germline V gene. The CDR3 covers 13 residues. The CDR3 DNA reads as TGTGCCAGCAGTTTGAGGAAGAACACTGAAGCTTTCTTT. As protein: CASSLRKNTEAFF.

The chain joins TRBV30 to TRBJ2-7, with 8 bases matching TRBD1. The CDR3 contains 14 residues. CDR1 is GTSNPN, CDR2 SVGIG, per germline (reference sequence). The junction had 8 bases not matched to a gene; V was cut back by 1 base and J by 6 bases. The DNA of the CDR3 is TGTGCCTGGAGTGGGACAGGGTATGGTGGCGAGCAGTACTTC. Amino acids: CAWSGTGYGGEQYF.